The clone carrying this T cell receptor beta chain was detected many times. This specimen comes from a study of T cells in Graves' hyperthyroidism and ophthalmopathy. CDR1 is MNHNS and CDR2 is SASEGT in the germline V gene. The length of the CDR3 is 15 residues. Trimming removed 5 bases from V and 1 base from J, with 14 bases in between. Patients were excluded for uncontrolled infection, other autoimmune disease, pregnancy or lactation. Regions amplified from RNA transcripts were the TCR beta CDR3 regions. Initially, a first-round RT-PCR of the TCR CDR3 employed the HTBI primer set. TCRdb fed the multiplex PCR reads into MiXCR, producing one record per CDR3 protein. The data hold hundreds of thousands of distinct CDR3 sequences, with roughly 14% observed a single time.

This chain links TRBV6-1 with TRBJ1-1; D call uncertain. The receptor was derived from a woman aged 25 to 39 with Graves' hyperthyroidism that later progressed to Graves' ophthalmopathy. Sequencing was done on a sample of blood. CDR3: CASSPPGLWNTEAFF. In DNA form, the CDR3 reads TGTGCCAGCAGTCCCCCGGGCCTTTGGAACACTGAAGCTTTCTTT.